The clone carrying this TCR beta chain was found many times. Amplified regions were TCR beta CDR3 sequences from RNA transcripts. Carried out on the TCR CDR3, a first-round RT-PCR used the HTBI primer set. Using its own MiXCR run on the multiplex PCR reads, TCRdb lists one record per CDR3 protein. Among under 40,000 distinct CDR3 sequences listed, about 47% were seen once. The source of the sample is a study of T cells in Graves' hyperthyroidism and ophthalmopathy. The sequenced sample was blood. The receptor was derived from a man in his forties or fifties with Graves' ophthalmopathy.

The chain's CDR3 is CATTLGGITGELFF. In DNA form, the CDR3 reads TGTGCCACAACCCTTGGGGGGATCACCGGGGAGCTGTTTTTT. This chain uses TRBV6-4 with TRBJ2-2, with a weak D call TRBD2 (6 bases). Germline V CDR1 and CDR2: MRHNA, SNTAGT. V was clipped by 10 bases and J by 4 bases, with 16 bases between them. CDR3 length: 14 amino acids.